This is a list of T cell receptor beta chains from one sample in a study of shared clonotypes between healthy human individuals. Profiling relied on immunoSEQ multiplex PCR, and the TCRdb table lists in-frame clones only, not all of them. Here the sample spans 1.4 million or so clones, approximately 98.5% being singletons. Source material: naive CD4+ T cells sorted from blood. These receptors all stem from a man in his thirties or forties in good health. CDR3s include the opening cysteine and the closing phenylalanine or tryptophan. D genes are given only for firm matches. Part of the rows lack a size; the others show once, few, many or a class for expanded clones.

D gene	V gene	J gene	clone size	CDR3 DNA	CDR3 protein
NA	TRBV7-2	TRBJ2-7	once	TGTGCCAGCAGCTCGAGGGGGGAGCAGTACTTC	CASSSRGEQYF
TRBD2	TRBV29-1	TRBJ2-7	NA	TGCAGCGTAGCAAGCGGGAGAGGTTCCTACGAGCAGTACTTC	CSVASGRGSYEQYF
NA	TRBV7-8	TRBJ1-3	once	TGTGCCAGCAGCTTAGCGTTCGCCATCTCTGGAAACACCATATATTTT	CASSLAFAISGNTIYF
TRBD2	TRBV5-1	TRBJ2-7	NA	TGCGCCAGCAGCTGGGGGGCAGCTAGCGGGAGCTCCTACGAGCAGTACTTC	CASSWGAASGSSYEQYF
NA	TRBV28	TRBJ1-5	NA	TGTGCCAGCTTTTCGAACAGGGGCAATCAGCCCCAGCATTTT	CASFSNRGNQPQHF
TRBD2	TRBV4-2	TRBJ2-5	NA	TGTGCCAGCAGCCCCCCCGTGGCGGGAGGGGCAGAGACCCAGTACTTC	CASSPPVAGGAETQYF
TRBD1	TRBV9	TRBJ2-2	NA	TGTGCCAGCAGCGTAGCAATCGGGACAGGGCACACCGGGGAGCTGTTTTTT	CASSVAIGTGHTGELFF
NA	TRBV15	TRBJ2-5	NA	TGTGCCACCAGCAGGACGGGCGCCCAGTACTTC	CATSRTGAQYF
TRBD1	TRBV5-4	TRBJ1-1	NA	TGTGCCAGCAGCCGGGGACAGGCTAACACTGAAGCTTTCTTT	CASSRGQANTEAFF
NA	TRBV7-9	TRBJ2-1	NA	TGTGCCAGCAGCCCGTTGGCGGATTGGTCCAATGAGCAGTTCTTC	CASSPLADWSNEQFF
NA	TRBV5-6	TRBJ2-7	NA	TGTGCCAGCAATGTGGGACGCCGGAGGGACGAGCAGTACTTC	CASNVGRRRDEQYF
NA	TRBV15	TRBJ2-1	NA	TGTGCCACCAGCAGAGGACTCAATGAGCAGTTCTTC	CATSRGLNEQFF
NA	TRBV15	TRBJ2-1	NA	TGTGCCACCAGCAGAGACGGTGGTTACAATGAGCAGTTCTTC	CATSRDGGYNEQFF
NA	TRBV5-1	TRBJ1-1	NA	TGCGCCAGCAGCTTGGGAGGAGGCACTGAAGCTTTCTTT	CASSLGGGTEAFF
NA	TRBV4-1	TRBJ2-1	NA	TGCGCCAGCAGCCCCTTACAGGTTGGCCCCTACAATGAGCAGTTCTTC	CASSPLQVGPYNEQFF
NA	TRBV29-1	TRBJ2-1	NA	TGCAGCGGCCGAGGGAGCTCCTACAATGAGCAGTTCTTC	CSGRGSSYNEQFF
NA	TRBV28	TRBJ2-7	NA	TGTGCCAGCAGCATCGGACGTTCCTACGAGCAGTACTTC	CASSIGRSYEQYF
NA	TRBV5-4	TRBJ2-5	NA	TGTGCCAGCAGCTCAAAAAGGGGCTATCAAGAGACCCAGTACTTC	CASSSKRGYQETQYF
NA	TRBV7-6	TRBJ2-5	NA	TGTGCCAGCAGCTTATTCACCCGGACAGCGATACAAGAGACCCAGTACTTC	CASSLFTRTAIQETQYF
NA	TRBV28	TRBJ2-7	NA	TGTGCCAGCAGTTTATCAGGGGACCTCTGGTTGGGGAACTACGAGCAGTACTTC	CASSLSGDLWLGNYEQYF
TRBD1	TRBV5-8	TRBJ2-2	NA	TGTGCCAGCAGCTTACCGGGACAGGAGAACACCGGGGAGCTGTTTTTT	CASSLPGQENTGELFF
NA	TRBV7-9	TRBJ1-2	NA	TGTGCCAGCAGCTCCGACGGACCAGACTATGGCTACACCTTC	CASSSDGPDYGYTF
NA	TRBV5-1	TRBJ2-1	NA	TGCGCCAGCAGCTTGGCCCTCCAGGGTTCGTACAATGAGCAGTTCTTC	CASSLALQGSYNEQFF
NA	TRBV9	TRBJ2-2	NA	TGTGCCAGCAGCTCCCGTACGGTGAACACCGGGGAGCTGTTTTTT	CASSSRTVNTGELFF
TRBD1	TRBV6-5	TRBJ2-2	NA	TGTGCCAGCAGCGGACAGGTTGGGAACACCGGGGAGCTGTTTTTT	CASSGQVGNTGELFF
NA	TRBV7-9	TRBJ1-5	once	TGTGCCAGCAGCTTTGGGACCACCCCGGGGCAGCCCCAGCATTTT	CASSFGTTPGQPQHF
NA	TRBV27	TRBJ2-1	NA	TGTGCCAGCAGTCCGGGACAAGGGCCTTCGAGAGCCTACAATGAGCAGTTCTTC	CASSPGQGPSRAYNEQFF
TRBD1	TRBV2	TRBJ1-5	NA	TGTGCCAGCAGTTACAGGGGGTATGACAATCAGCCCCAGCATTTT	CASSYRGYDNQPQHF
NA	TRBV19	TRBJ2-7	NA	TGCGCCAGTAGTGAGCATAGGGACGAGCAGTACTTC	CASSEHRDEQYF
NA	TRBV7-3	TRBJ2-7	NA	TGTGCCAGCAGCGAGGACAGTAGCTCCTACGAGCAGTACTTC	CASSEDSSSYEQYF
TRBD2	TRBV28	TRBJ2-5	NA	TGTGCCAGCAGTCTGGCCACGGGACTAGCGGGAGGGCCCCATGAGACCCAGTACTTC	CASSLATGLAGGPHETQYF